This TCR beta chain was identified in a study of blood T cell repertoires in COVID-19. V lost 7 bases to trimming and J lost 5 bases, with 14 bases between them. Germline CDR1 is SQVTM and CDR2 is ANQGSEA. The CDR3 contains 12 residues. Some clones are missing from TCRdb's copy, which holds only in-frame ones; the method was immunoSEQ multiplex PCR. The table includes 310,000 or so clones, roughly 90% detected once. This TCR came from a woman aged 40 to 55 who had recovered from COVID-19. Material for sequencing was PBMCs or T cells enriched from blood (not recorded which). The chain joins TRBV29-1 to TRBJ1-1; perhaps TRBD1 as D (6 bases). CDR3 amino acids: CSGGSTGTEAFF. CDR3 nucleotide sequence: TGCAGCGGAGGGTCCACAGGGACTGAAGCTTTCTTT.